Here is one T cell receptor (beta chain) with its context. Per the original methods: Estimates of nucleated cell counts were drawn from the amplification of reference gene primers. Here immunoSEQ multiplex PCR was the method, and the copy in TCRdb shows in-frame clones only, minus some. That table gives V, J and clone size, and the DNA gave D and trimming. The sample consists of roughly 230,000 clones, roughly 88% of them appearing once. These data come from a study of blood T cell repertoires in COVID-19. Across the study: Samples of COVID-19 (acute and convalescent) were obtained from the United States, Italy and Spain. Sources were T cells, B-cell-depleted T cells, or PBMCs; the material itself was cDNA or gDNA.

This CDR3 contains 13 residues. Germline CDR1 and CDR2: LNHDA and SQIVND (reference sequence). The V end was cut by 6 bases, the J end by 8 bases, with 11 bases between. The chain couples TRBV19 to TRBJ1-6; possibly TRBD1 for D (6 bases). The sample taken for sequencing was peripheral blood. The origin of this receptor is a human donor in a cohort sampled during active COVID-19. For the CDR3, the DNA is TGTGCCAGTAGACAGGGTCTGGATTCACCCCTCCACTTT. Amino acid sequence: CASRQGLDSPLHF.